This T cell receptor beta chain is drawn from a study of OX40 agonist ivuxolimab in advanced cancers. Broadly, across the study: Ivuxolimab was a fully human IgG2 agonistic monoclonal antibody targeting the costimulatory receptor OX40 (CD134). Intravenous ivuxolimab was administered to patients every 2 weeks at six dose levels: 0.01, 0.1, 0.3, 1.5, 3 and 10 mg/kg. Of the roughly 54 dose-escalation patients, hepatocellular carcinoma was present in about 20, melanoma in around 15, renal cell carcinoma in 9 and head and neck cancer in 9. In the dose-escalation cohort, approximately 82% of patients were male, and the mean age was roughly 60 years with a range of 23 to 79. Prior anti-PD-1, anti-PD-L1 or anti-CTLA-4 therapy was permitted, and checkpoint inhibitors had been received by more than 35% of dose-escalation patients. Partial responses were achieved by three dose-escalation patients, of whom one had hepatocellular carcinoma and two had cutaneous melanoma. Peripheral TCRbeta sequencing was intended to test whether TCR sequence diversity was altered and clonal T-cell expansion was caused by ivuxolimab. The monotherapy dose-escalation portion (N ≈ 50 patients) of the phase I ivuxolimab trial is reported in the paper. Overall results and qualifications from the work: The antigen specificity of the peripheral T cells that underwent clonal expansion was not determined. At doses of 0.1 to 3.0 mg/kg, clonal expansion of both CD4+ and CD8+ blood T cells was observed from baseline to week 6. Low levels of normalized T-cell clonal expansion were also shown by some nonresponding patients. After ivuxolimab, CD8+ T cells had more expanded clones than CD4+ T cells on average. In the 0.1-3.0 mg/kg groups, partial responders were among the patients with the lowest normalized peripheral clonal expansion, particularly in CD8+ T cells.

From the cysteine up to the phenylalanine, the CDR3 has a length of 16 residues. Just CDR3 DNA is preserved here, 48 bases in frame from base 1. Germline trimming: 0 bases from V, 9 bases from J; junction bases outside gene matches: 11. As encoded in the germline V gene, CDR1 is SGHVS while CDR2 is FQNEAQ. For sequencing of the TCRbeta CDR3 region, genomic DNA was extracted from the sorted cells. The immunoSEQ Assay was used for sequencing of TCRbeta CDR3 regions. TCRdb retrieved this table from immuneACCESS and kept in-frame rearrangements only. Not all clones are present; in checked studies, unresolved V genes account for under half, and no reason is known for the remainder. The sample profile shows some 95,000 clones; around nine tenths of them were found once. The top ten clonotypes cover around 0.82% of the sample. With regard to this clone: This clone's antigen is unknown. Per-nucleotide qualities are absent, and no much larger clonotype sits a single base away.

Patients with a history of autoimmune disease or receiving systemic immunosuppression were excluded from the trial. Peripheral blood for TCR sequencing was collected from all dose cohorts at baseline, on cycle 4 day 1, and on cycle 7 day 1. The samples were drawn from a first-in-human, open-label, multicenter phase I dose-escalation trial of ivuxolimab. Adults with locally advanced or metastatic head and neck squamous cell, hepatocellular, melanoma or renal cell carcinoma were enrolled in the trial. Before TCR sequencing, CD4+ and CD8+ T cells were separately sorted from peripheral blood. This sequence uses TRBV7-8 and TRBJ2-1; TRBD2 agrees with 7 junctional bases. This clonotype was sampled from an adult with an advanced solid tumor such as melanoma, head and neck, liver or kidney cancer. The source was CD4+ or CD8+ T cells sorted from blood, collected in a trial of the OX40 agonist ivuxolimab. The DNA reads TGTGCCAGCAGCTTAGCGGGGGGGGTGATAGATCTTGAGCAGTTCTTC. Its coded protein is CASSLAGGVIDLEQFF.